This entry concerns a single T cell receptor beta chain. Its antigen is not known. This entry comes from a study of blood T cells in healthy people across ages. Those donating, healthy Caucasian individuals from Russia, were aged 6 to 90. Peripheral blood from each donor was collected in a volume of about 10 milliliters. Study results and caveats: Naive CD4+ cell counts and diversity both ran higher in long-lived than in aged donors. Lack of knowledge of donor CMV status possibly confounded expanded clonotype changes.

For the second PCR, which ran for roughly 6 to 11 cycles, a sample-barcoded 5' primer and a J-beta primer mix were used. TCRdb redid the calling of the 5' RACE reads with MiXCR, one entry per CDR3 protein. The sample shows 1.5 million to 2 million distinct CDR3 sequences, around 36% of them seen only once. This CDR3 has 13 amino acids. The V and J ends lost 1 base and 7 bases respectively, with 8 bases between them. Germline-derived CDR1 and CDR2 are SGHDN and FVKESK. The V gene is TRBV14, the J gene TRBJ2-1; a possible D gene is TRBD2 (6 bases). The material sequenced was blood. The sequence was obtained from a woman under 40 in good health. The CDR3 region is CASSQGAGNEQFF. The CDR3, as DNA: TGTGCCAGCAGCCAAGGGGCGGGAAATGAGCAGTTCTTC.